Following are 23 T cell receptor beta chains from one sample sequenced in a study of blood T cells in healthy people across ages. The use of a sample-barcoded 5' primer and a J-beta primer mix characterized a second PCR of roughly 7 to 11 cycles. MiXCR, applied by TCRdb to the 5' RACE reads, yields one record per CDR3 protein. In the table there are 850,000 to 1,300,000 distinct CDR3 sequences, 35% to 55% of which are singletons. The sample was blood. These receptors all come from a woman between 55 and 75 years old in good health.

Regarding this clonotype: Sequence at one end of the junction differs from germline and may be a read error. CDR3 in DNA: TGCGCCAGCAGCTTAGATCAGGACAGGGTCCATGAGCAGTTCTTC. Its translation: CASSLDQDRVHEQFF. The chain is built from TRBV11-2 and TRBJ2-1; TRBD1 matches 8 bases. The CDR3 is made up of 15 amino acids. Germline CDR1 and CDR2: SGHAT and FQNNGV.

Only a few counts were recorded for this clonotype. The chain carries TRBV29-1 and TRBJ2-7; 12 bases are shared with TRBD2. This CDR3 has 17 residues. Looked up from germline, CDR1 is SQVTM and CDR2 is ANQGSEA. The ends lost 0 bases at V and 4 bases at J; junction bases unmatched: 10. CDR3 protein: CSVEESIGLAGTYEQYF. CDR3 nucleotide sequence: TGCAGCGTTGAAGAATCCATTGGACTAGCGGGAACTTACGAGCAGTACTTC.

The chain couples TRBV21-1 to TRBJ2-3; the D call TRBD1 from the table was never checked on the DNA. TRBV21-1 is designated a pseudogene. This CDR3 contains 16 residues. The CDR3 region has the DNA TGTGCCAGCAGCAGCGGACAGGGTGGAAGCACAGATACGCAGTATTTT. As protein: CASSSGQGGSTDTQYF.

In this sample, this clonotype turned up a few times. This chain links TRBV11-2 with TRBJ2-7; no clear D. V shed 6 bases and J shed 2 bases, with 14 bases lying between them. This CDR3 region has 14 residues. Germline V gene sequence: CDR1 SGHAT, CDR2 FQNNGV. The CDR3 nucleotides are TGTGCCAGCAGTTGGGCACCCCGAACCTACGAGCAGTACTTC. Translated, it gives CASSWAPRTYEQYF.

This clonotype was picked up a small number of times. The V gene is TRBV6-5, the J gene TRBJ2-7; possibly TRBD1 for D (5 bases). The V gene's germline CDR1 is MNHEY and CDR2 SVGAGI. This CDR3 is built from 18 residues. Trimming shortened V by 0 bases and J by 0 bases, and 18 bases separated the two germline ends. The CDR3: CASSYSRLRQISSYEQYF. The DNA of the CDR3 is TGTGCCAGCAGTTACTCGCGGTTGAGACAGATTAGCTCCTACGAGCAGTACTTC.

This clonotype was counted at least ten times. The V gene is TRBV28, the J gene TRBJ2-1, with 9 positions matching TRBD2. Germline values: CDR1 MDHEN, CDR2 SYDVKM. The CDR3 contains 16 residues. The junction had 7 bases not matched to a gene; V was cut back by 7 bases and J by 0 bases. The CDR3: CASKKALAGSYNEQFF. For the CDR3, the DNA is TGTGCCAGCAAAAAGGCACTAGCGGGCTCCTACAATGAGCAGTTCTTC. Using reference TRBV28 and TRBJ2-1 for the parts outside the CDR3, the full variable domain is DVKVTQSSRYLVKRTGEKVFLECVQDMDHENMFWYRQDPGLGLRLIYFSYDVKMKEKGDIPEGYSVSREKKERFSLILESASTNQTSMYLCASKKALAGSYNEQFFGPGTRLTVL.

J is TRBJ2-3 and V is TRBV11-2; 10 bases map to TRBD2. Germline CDR1 is SGHAT and CDR2 is FQNNGV. With V trimmed by 2 bases and J by 1 base, 6 bases remained unmatched. The CDR3 has 17 amino acids. CDR3 protein: CASSLSSGGLRTDTQYF. The DNA for the CDR3 is TGTGCCAGCAGCTTATCTAGCGGGGGCCTGCGCACAGATACGCAGTATTTT.

The chain links TRBV24-1 to TRBJ2-3, with D tentatively TRBD1 (5 bases). This CDR3 spans 15 amino acids. Germline CDR1 is KGHDR and CDR2 is SFDVKD. V was trimmed by 4 bases and J by 5 bases, leaving 15 bases between them. The CDR3 region is CATSDPQGFQDTQYF. Here the CDR3 DNA reads TGTGCCACCAGTGACCCCCAGGGCTTCCAAGATACGCAGTATTTT.

The V gene is TRBV24-1, the J gene TRBJ2-1, with 15 bases fitting TRBD2. This CDR3 contains 18 residues. Germline trimming cut 3 bases from V and 4 bases from J; bases unmatched to any gene: 6. Germline V gene sequence: CDR1 KGHDR, CDR2 SFDVKD. The CDR3 DNA reads as TGTGCCACCAGTGATAGGGGACTAGCGGGAGGTCGTTACAATGAGCAGTTCTTC. Its translation is CATSDRGLAGGRYNEQFF.

This clonotype has a handful of counts. The chain is built from TRBV6-1 and TRBJ2-2; D is undetermined. The CDR3 runs to 12 residues. Germline V lookup: CDR1 MNHNS, CDR2 SASEGT. Between the trimmed V and J ends, which lost 6 bases and 6 bases, there was a span of 8 bases. CDR3 residues: CASSRVPGELFF. The CDR3 DNA sequence: TGTGCCAGCAGCAGAGTTCCCGGGGAGCTGTTTTTT.

This clonotype was observed a handful of times. The gene calls are TRBV7-8 and TRBJ2-5, with TRBD2 matching over 11 bases. Germline assignment: CDR1 SGHVS and CDR2 FQNEAQ. This CDR3 is built from 15 residues. After removal of 5 bases from V and 2 bases from J, the junction contained 4 bases not matched to a gene. This CDR3 is CASSHRTSGQETQYF. DNA of the CDR3: TGTGCCAGCAGCCATAGGACTAGCGGGCAAGAGACCCAGTACTTC.

This clonotype was counted between two and nine times. V and J are TRBV4-1 and TRBJ2-3; 7 nucleotides agree with TRBD1. With V trimmed by 1 base and J by 4 bases, 2 bases remained unmatched. Germline lookup yields CDR1 MGHRA and CDR2 YSYEKL. This CDR3 region has 14 residues. In DNA form, the CDR3 reads TGCGCCAGCAGCCAAGGGGACAGCGCAGATACGCAGTATTTT. This codes for CASSQGDSADTQYF.

The chain has TRBV12-5 and TRBJ2-5, with 13 nucleotides matching TRBD2. CDR1 and CDR2 (germline): LGHNT, FRNRAP. The V and J ends lost 2 bases and 7 bases, in that order; junction bases with no gene match: 7. This CDR3 is 16 amino acids long. Here the CDR3 DNA reads TGTGCTAGTGGTTTGCTCTTAACTAGCGGGAGGGCGACCCAGTACTTC. As protein: CASGLLLTSGRATQYF.

This chain links TRBV12-3 or TRBV12-4 with TRBJ2-3; 7 nucleotides match TRBD2. The CDR3 contains 16 residues. Trimming at V came to 5 bases and at J to 0 bases, leaving 8 bases not matched to a gene. This CDR3 is CASSPSSGPSTDTQYF. The CDR3 DNA is TGTGCCAGCAGTCCCTCTAGCGGCCCGAGCACAGATACGCAGTATTTT.

CDR3 sequence: CSARDPAGGPDIQYF. The CDR3 nucleotides are TGCAGTGCTAGAGATCCGGCGGGAGGGCCGGACATTCAGTACTTC. V is TRBV20-1 and J is TRBJ2-4, with 9 bases aligning to TRBD2. The CDR3 consists of 15 residues. Germline values: CDR1 DFQATT, CDR2 SNEGSKA (reference sequence). V was pared by 0 bases and J by 8 bases, with 8 bases of the junction left unmatched.

This clonotype appeared a few times. V usage is TRBV4-1 and J usage is TRBJ1-2; D unresolved. V lost 2 bases to trimming and J lost 8 bases, with 15 bases between them. CDR1 and CDR2 (germline): MGHRA, YSYEKL. The length of the CDR3 is 14 residues. Here the CDR3 DNA reads TGCGCCAGCAGCCAACGGCCACAAGGACGGGGCTACACCTTC. Its protein is CASSQRPQGRGYTF.

DNA for the CDR3: TGCAGTGCTAAAAGTCTCGGAGGGGACTCCTACAATGAGCAGTACTTC. Its translation: CSAKSLGGDSYNEQYF. The rearrangement joins TRBV20-1 to TRBJ2-5; possibly TRBD2 for D (6 bases). Germline V gene lookup returns CDR1 DFQATT and CDR2 SNEGSKA (reference sequence). The length of the CDR3 is 16 residues. Trimming pared 4 bases from V and 11 bases from J, leaving 29 bases between.

The rearrangement uses TRBV2 and TRBJ2-4, with D hard to call. The J call may be wrong; the DNA end is better matched by TRBJ2-7. Germline V gene data show CDR1 as SNHLY and CDR2 as FYNNEI. The CDR3 consists of 12 residues. For the CDR3, the DNA is TGTGCCAGCAGTGAATACAGCTACGAGCAGTACTTC. Translating gives CASSEYSYEQYF.

This chain connects TRBV6-6 to TRBJ2-5; maybe TRBD2 (6 bases). The V end was cut by 2 bases, the J end by 11 bases, with 18 bases between. Germline V gene lookup returns CDR1 MNHNY and CDR2 SVGAGI (reference sequence). This CDR3 comprises 14 residues. CDR3 loop: CASSYGDSPNEQYF. The CDR3, as DNA: TGTGCCAGCAGTTACGGGGACTCTCCCAATGAGCAGTACTTC.

The chain combines TRBV4-1 with TRBJ2-5; maybe TRBD2 (6 bases). The CDR3 covers 14 residues. The germline gives CDR1 MGHRA, CDR2 YSYEKL. V gave up 8 bases and J gave up 7 bases, with 20 bases separating them. The CDR3 sequence: CASGTVIQDGTQYF. DNA for the CDR3: TGCGCCAGCGGGACTGTAATCCAAGATGGGACCCAGTACTTC.

This clonotype was picked up a small number of times. V usage is TRBV20-1 and J usage is TRBJ2-7; 10 nucleotides line up with TRBD1. This CDR3 region has 15 residues. The junction had 4 bases not matched to a gene; V was cut back by 2 bases and J by 0 bases. From germline, CDR1 is DFQATT and CDR2 SNEGSKA (reference sequence). The CDR3 sequence: CSARTRTGGSYEQYF. CDR3 nucleotides: TGCAGTGCTAGAACCCGGACAGGGGGCTCCTACGAGCAGTACTTC.

This chain uses TRBV2 with TRBJ2-6; 8 bases match TRBD1. The germline CDR1 and CDR2 sequences are SNHLY and FYNNEI. V lost 6 bases to trimming and J lost 0 bases; unmatched junction nucleotides: 10. This CDR3 has 18 residues. CDR3 bases: TGTGCCAGCAGCTCGTACCGGGACAGGAACTCTGGGGCCAACGTCCTGACTTTC. It codes for CASSSYRDRNSGANVLTF.

The rearrangement joins TRBV20-1 to TRBJ2-1; D gene uncertain. The J call is doubtful: the DNA matches TRBJ2-7 better. The CDR3 has 13 amino acids. Germline CDR1 DFQATT, CDR2 SNEGSKA (reference sequence). The CDR3 sequence: CSAREVPYNEQYF. DNA for the CDR3: TGCAGTGCTAGAGAGGTACCCTACAATGAGCAGTACTTC.